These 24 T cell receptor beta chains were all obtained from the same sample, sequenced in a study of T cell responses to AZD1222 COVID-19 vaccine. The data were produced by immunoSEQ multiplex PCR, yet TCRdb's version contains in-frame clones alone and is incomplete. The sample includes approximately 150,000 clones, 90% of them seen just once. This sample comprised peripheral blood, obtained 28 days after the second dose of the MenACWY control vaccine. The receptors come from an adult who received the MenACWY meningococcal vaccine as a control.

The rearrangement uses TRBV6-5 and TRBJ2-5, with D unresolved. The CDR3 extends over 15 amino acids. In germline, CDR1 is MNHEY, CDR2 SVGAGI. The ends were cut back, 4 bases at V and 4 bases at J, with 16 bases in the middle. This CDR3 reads CASSSYYDLGETQYF. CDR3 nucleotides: TGTGCCAGCAGTTCCTACTATGACTTGGGAGAGACCCAGTACTTC.

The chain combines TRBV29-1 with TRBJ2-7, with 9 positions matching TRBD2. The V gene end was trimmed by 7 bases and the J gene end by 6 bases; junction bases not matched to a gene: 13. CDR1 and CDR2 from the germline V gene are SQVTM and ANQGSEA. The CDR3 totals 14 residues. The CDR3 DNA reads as TGCAGCGCACGCACGAGACTAGCGGAAACCGAGCAGTACTTC. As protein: CSARTRLAETEQYF.

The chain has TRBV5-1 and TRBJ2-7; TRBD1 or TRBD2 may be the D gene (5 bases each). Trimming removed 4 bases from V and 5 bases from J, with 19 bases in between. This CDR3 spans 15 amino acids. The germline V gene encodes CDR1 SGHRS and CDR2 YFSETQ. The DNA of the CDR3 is TGCGCCAGCAGCACCCGGGACCTACCTTGGGACGAGCAGTACTTC. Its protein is CASSTRDLPWDEQYF.

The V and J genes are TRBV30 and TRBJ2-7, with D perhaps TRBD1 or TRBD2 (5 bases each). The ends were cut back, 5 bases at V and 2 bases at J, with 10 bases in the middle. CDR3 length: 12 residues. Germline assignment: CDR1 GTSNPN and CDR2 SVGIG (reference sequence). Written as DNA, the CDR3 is TGTGCCTGGGCCGGGACCCCCTACGAGCAGTACTTC. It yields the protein CAWAGTPYEQYF.

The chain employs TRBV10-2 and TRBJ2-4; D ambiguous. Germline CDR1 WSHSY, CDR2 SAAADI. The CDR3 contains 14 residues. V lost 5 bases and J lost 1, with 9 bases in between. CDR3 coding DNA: TGCGCCAGCAGTAATATGGGGGCCAAAAACATTCAGTACTTC. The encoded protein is CASSNMGAKNIQYF.

In DNA, the CDR3 is TGTGCCAGCAGCTTAAGGAGGTTGGGGCTTAGCGGGAGGACAGATACGCAGTATTTT. Amino acid sequence: CASSLRRLGLSGRTDTQYF. The chain has TRBV7-2 and TRBJ2-3; 10 positions agree with TRBD2. The junction had 14 bases not matched to a gene; V was cut back by 2 bases and J by 3 bases. The CDR3 runs 19 residues. Germline CDR1 SGHTA, CDR2 FQGNSA. The complete variable domain, with remaining parts taken from reference TRBV7-2 and TRBJ2-3, reads GAGVSQSPSNKVTEKGKDVELRCDPISGHTALYWYRQSLGQGLEFLIYFQGNSAPDKSGLPSDRFSAERTGGSVSTLTIQRTQQEDSAVYLCASSLRRLGLSGRTDTQYFGPGTRLTVL.

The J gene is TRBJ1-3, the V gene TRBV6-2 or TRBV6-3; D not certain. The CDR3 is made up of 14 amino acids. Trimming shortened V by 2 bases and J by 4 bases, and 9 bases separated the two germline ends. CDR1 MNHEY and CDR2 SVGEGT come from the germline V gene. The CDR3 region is CASSYTAEGNTIYF. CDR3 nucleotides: TGTGCCAGCAGTTACACGGCAGAAGGAAACACCATATATTTT.

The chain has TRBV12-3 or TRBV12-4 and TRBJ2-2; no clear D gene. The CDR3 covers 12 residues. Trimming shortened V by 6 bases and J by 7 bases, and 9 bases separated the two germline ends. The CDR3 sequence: CASSPESGELFF. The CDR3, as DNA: TGTGCCAGCAGCCCAGAGAGCGGGGAGCTGTTTTTT.

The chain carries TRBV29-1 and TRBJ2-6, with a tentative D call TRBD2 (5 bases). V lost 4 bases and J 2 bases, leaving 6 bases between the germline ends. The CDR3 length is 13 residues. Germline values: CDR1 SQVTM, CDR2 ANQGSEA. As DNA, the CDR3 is TGCAGCGTTGGAGGGACTGGGGCCAACGTCCTGACTTTC. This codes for CSVGGTGANVLTF.

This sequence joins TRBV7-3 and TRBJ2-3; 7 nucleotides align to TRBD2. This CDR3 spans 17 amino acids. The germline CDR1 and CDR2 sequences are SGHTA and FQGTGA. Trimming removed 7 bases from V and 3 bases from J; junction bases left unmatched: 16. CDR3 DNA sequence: TGTGCCAGCATGCCCGGCGTGGCGGGAGCTTTGACAGATACGCAGTATTTT. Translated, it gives CASMPGVAGALTDTQYF.

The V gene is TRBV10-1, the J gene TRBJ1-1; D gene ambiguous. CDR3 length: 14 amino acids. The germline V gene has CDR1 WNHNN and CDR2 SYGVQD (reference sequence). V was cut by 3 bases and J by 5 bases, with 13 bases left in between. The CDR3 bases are TGCGCCAGCAGTGACTTGGCGACGGGGACTGAAGCTTTCTTT. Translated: CASSDLATGTEAFF.

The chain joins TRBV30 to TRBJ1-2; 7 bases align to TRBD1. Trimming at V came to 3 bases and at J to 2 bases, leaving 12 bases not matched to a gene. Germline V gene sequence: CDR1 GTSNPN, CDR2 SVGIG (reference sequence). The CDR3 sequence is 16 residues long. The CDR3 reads CAWRDELTGNNYGYTF. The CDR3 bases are TGTGCCTGGAGGGACGAATTGACAGGGAACAACTATGGCTACACCTTC.

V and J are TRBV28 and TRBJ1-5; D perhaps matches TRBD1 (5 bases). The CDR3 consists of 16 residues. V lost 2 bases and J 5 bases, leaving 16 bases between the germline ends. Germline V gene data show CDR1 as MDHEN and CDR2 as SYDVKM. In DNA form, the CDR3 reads TGTGCCAGCAGTTTAAATGGGCGGGACGGATATCAGCCCCAGCATTTT. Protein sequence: CASSLNGRDGYQPQHF.

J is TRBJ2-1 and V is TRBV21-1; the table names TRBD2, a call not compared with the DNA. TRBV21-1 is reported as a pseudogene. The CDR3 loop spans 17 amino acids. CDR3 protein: CASSKSHGRLAGSEQFF. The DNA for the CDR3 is TGTGCCAGCAGCAAATCCCACGGGAGGCTAGCGGGAAGTGAGCAGTTCTTC.

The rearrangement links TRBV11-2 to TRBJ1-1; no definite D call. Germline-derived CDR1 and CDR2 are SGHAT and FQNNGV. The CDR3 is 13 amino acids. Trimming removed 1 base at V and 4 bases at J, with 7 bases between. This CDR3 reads CASSLVSSTEAFF. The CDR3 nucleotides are TGTGCCAGCAGCTTAGTGTCTAGCACTGAAGCTTTCTTT.

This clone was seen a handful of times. The CDR3: CASQGGINSPLHF. The CDR3 region has the DNA TGTGCCAGCCAAGGGGGGATTAATTCACCCCTCCACTTT. The chain has TRBV19 and TRBJ1-6, with TRBD1 as a possible D gene (6 bases). The CDR3 consists of 13 residues. CDR1 is LNHDA, CDR2 SQIVND, per germline (reference sequence). Trimming took 9 bases from V and 6 from J, leaving 12 bases between them.

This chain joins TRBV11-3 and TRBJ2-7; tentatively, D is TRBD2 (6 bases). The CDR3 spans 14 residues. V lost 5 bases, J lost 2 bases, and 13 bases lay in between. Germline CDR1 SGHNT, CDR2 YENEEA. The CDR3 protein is CASSQSGPPYEQYF. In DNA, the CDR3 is TGTGCCAGCAGCCAGAGCGGGCCCCCCTACGAGCAGTACTTC.

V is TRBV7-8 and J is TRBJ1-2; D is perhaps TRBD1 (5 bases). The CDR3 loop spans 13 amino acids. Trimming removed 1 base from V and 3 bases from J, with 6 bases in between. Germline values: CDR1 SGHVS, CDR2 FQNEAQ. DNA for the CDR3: TGTGCCAGCAGCTTAGGAGGGGACTATGGCTACACCTTC. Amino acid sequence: CASSLGGDYGYTF.

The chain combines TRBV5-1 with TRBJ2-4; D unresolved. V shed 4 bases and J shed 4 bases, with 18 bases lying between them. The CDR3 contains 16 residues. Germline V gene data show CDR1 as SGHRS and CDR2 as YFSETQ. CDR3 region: CASSPPAQAAKNIQYF. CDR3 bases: TGCGCCAGCAGCCCGCCGGCCCAGGCCGCGAAAAACATTCAGTACTTC.

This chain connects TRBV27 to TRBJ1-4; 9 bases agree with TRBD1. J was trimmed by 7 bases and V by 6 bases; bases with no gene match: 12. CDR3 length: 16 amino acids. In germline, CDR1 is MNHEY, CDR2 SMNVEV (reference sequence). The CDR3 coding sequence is TGTGCCAGCAGGGGAAGACCGGGACAGGGTGGTGAAAAACTGTTTTTT. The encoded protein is CASRGRPGQGGEKLFF.

CDR3 amino acids: CASSFRETEAFF. DNA for the CDR3: TGTGCCAGCAGTTTTCGGGAGACTGAAGCTTTCTTT. The chain has TRBV28 and TRBJ1-1; D is unclear. Germline V lookup: CDR1 MDHEN, CDR2 SYDVKM. The CDR3 is 12 residues long. The ends were cut back, 3 bases at V and 5 bases at J, with 7 bases in the middle. Variable domain in full (rest from reference TRBV28 and TRBJ1-1): DVKVTQSSRYLVKRTGEKVFLECVQDMDHENMFWYRQDPGLGLRLIYFSYDVKMKEKGDIPEGYSVSREKKERFSLILESASTNQTSMYLCASSFRETEAFFGQGTRLTVV.

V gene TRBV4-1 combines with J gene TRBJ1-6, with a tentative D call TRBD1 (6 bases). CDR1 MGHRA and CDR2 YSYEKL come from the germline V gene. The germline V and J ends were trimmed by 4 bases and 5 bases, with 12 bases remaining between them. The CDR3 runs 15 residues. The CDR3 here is CASSLRTADNSPLHF. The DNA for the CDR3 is TGCGCCAGCAGCCTAAGGACAGCGGATAATTCACCCCTCCACTTT.

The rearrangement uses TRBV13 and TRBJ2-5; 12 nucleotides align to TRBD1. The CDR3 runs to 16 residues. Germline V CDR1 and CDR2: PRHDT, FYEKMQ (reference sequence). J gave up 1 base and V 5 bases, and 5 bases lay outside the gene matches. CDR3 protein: CASSPGTGGPQETQYF. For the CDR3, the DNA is TGTGCCAGCAGCCCCGGGACAGGGGGCCCCCAAGAGACCCAGTACTTC.

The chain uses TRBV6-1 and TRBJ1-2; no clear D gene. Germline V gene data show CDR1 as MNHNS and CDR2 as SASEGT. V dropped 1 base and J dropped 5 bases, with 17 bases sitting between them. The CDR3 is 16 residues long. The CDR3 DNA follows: TGTGCCAGCAGTGAAGGACCCTCCCCGGATGGGTATGGCTACACCTTC. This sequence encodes CASSEGPSPDGYGYTF.